This T cell receptor (beta chain) was documented in a study of vaccination effects on CD4 cells after COVID-19. Clones were sequenced by immunoSEQ multiplex PCR, and TCRdb holds only the in-frame ones, with some missing. The table lists approximately 47,000 clones, around 70% of them singletons, with 5.5% to 8% in the top ten. Having been cultured for roughly 10 days, the cells underwent CD4+ T cell isolation. The vaccine given was either BNT162b2 or mRNA-1273, in two doses. The J segment lost 7 bases and the V segment lost 4 bases, leaving 15 bases of the junction unmatched. The length of the CDR3 is 16 residues. Germline V gene data show CDR1 as KGHSH and CDR2 as LQKENI. This clone was counted a few times. The antigen is not known.

The V and J genes are TRBV18 and TRBJ1-1, with 7 bases matching TRBD1. This TCR was sampled from a human donor who received a COVID-19 vaccine. The sample consisted of CD4+ T cells from PBMCs cultured without peptide, taken after COVID-19 vaccination. The CDR3 sequence: CASSQTYRGRRNEAFF. CDR3 DNA: TGTGCCAGCTCACAAACATACAGGGGACGACGTAATGAAGCTTTCTTT.